This TCR beta chain was sequenced in a study of EBV T-cell therapy then PD-1 blockade in nasopharyngeal carcinoma. Germline V CDR1 and CDR2: LGHNA, YNFKEQ. The CDR3 loop spans 14 amino acids. The trim removed 4 bases at V and 4 bases at J, leaving 5 bases unmatched. With respect to this clone: Its antigen is currently unknown.

The repertoire was sequenced with immunoSEQ multiplex PCR; TCRdb's copy has only in-frame clones and lacks some. The sample lists under 20,000 clones, more than 70% occurring once. The treatment here: AdE1-LMPpoly-expanded autologous EBV-specific T-cell therapy followed by anti-PD-1 nivolumab. This receptor was identified in a man aged 35 to 55 with nasopharyngeal carcinoma. The chain couples TRBV4-2 to TRBJ2-3, with 7 nucleotides matching TRBD2. The specimen was CD8+ T cells from blood, collected at approximately day 30 from a patient whose treatment included autologous EBV-specific T cells and nivolumab. The CDR3: CASSRLAGADTQYF. DNA of the CDR3: TGTGCCAGCAGCCGCCTGGCGGGGGCAGATACGCAGTATTTT.